This T cell receptor beta chain originates from a study of cytomegalovirus exposure and HLA in healthy donors. Germline values: CDR1 SGHRS, CDR2 YFSETQ. The CDR3 has 17 residues. V was clipped by 0 bases and J by 5 bases; unmatched bases: 12. The PCR employed 60 Vbeta primers together with 13 Jbeta primers. The table came from immunoSEQ multiplex PCR; TCRdb's copy has only in-frame clones and leaves some out. The table shows 200,000 to 250,000 clones, with roughly 78% occurring only once. The sequencing sample was made of PBMCs. This TCR was sampled from a boy under 18 in good health and CMV-seronegative. J is TRBJ2-5 and V is TRBV5-1; TRBD2 matches at 8 bases. The DNA of the CDR3 is TGCGCCAGCAGCTTGGGAACGGTGGCGGGAGGTTATGAGACCCAGTACTTC. Protein sequence: CASSLGTVAGGYETQYF. Using reference TRBV5-1 and TRBJ2-5 for the parts outside the CDR3, the full variable domain is KAGVTQTPRYLIKTRGQQVTLSCSPISGHRSVSWYQQTPGQGLQFLFEYFSETQRNKGNFPGRFSGRQFSNSRSEMNVSTLELGDSALYLCASSLGTVAGGYETQYFGPGTRLLVL.